The 18 T cell receptor beta chains below all came from one sample that was sequenced in a study of CD8 T cells in Susac syndrome. RNA, at about 0.5 to 1 ug, was reverse transcribed with random hexamers. TCRdb itself ran the immunoSEQ multiplex PCR reads through MiXCR, one entry per CDR3 protein. The table records about 240,000 distinct CDR3 sequences, about 96% of them present only once. Specimen: CD4+ T cells from PBMCs. Receptors were obtained from a human donor with Susac syndrome.

The V gene is TRBV28, the J gene TRBJ2-7; D may be TRBD2 (6 bases). CDR3 length: 16 amino acids. Germline CDR1 is MDHEN and CDR2 is SYDVKM. V was pared by 8 bases and J by 0 bases, with 20 bases between. The CDR3 loop reads CASRHVRESFSYEQYF. CDR3 coding DNA: TGTGCCAGCCGACACGTCCGGGAGTCCTTCTCCTACGAGCAGTACTTC.

This sequence joins TRBV25-1 and TRBJ2-2; D is perhaps TRBD1 (6 bases). Germline V CDR1 and CDR2: MGHDK, SYGVNS. CDR3 length: 15 amino acids. The V and J ends lost 5 bases and 5 bases respectively, with 15 bases between them. The CDR3 here is CASSPWGRQTGELFF. DNA for the CDR3: TGTGCCAGCAGTCCTTGGGGGCGCCAGACCGGGGAGCTGTTTTTT.

The V call is TRBV2, the J call TRBJ2-2; 9 bases agree with TRBD2. The CDR3 is 16 amino acids. V trimming: 6 bases; J trimming: 7 bases; junction bases outside the gene matches: 12. Germline CDR1 reads SNHLY; CDR2 reads FYNNEI. The CDR3 DNA reads TGTGCCAGCAGCATACGGGTAGCGGGAGCGATCGGGGAGCTGTTTTTT. Translating it yields CASSIRVAGAIGELFF.

The rearrangement links TRBV5-1 to TRBJ2-7; no clear D gene. The germline V gene has CDR1 SGHRS and CDR2 YFSETQ. V lost 4 bases to trimming and J lost 3 bases, with 20 bases between them. The CDR3 runs to 16 residues. The DNA for the CDR3 is TGCGCCAGCAGCCTCACGGTTGGGGTCTACGACTACGAGCAGTACTTC. Translation: CASSLTVGVYDYEQYF.

This clonotype was counted only a few times. The CDR3 bases are TGTGCCAGCAGTTCCGGGACAGGGATCTACGAGCAGTACTTC. Translated, it gives CASSSGTGIYEQYF. V is TRBV27 and J is TRBJ2-7; the match to TRBD1 covers 9 bases. CDR3 length equals 14 residues. Germline assignment: CDR1 MNHEY and CDR2 SMNVEV (reference sequence). V gave up 4 bases and J gave up 3 bases; unmatched junction bases: 4.

The genes are TRBV9 and TRBJ2-3; TRBD2 agrees at 13 bases. Germline loops: CDR1 SGDLS, CDR2 YYNGEE. The CDR3 runs 15 residues. The junction had 7 bases not matched to a gene; V was cut back by 7 bases and J by 5 bases. The CDR3 bases are TGTGCCAGCGGAGGACTAGCGGGAGTGGTAGATACGCAGTATTTT. Protein: CASGGLAGVVDTQYF.

The chain combines TRBV29-1 with TRBJ2-3; D tentatively reads TRBD1 or TRBD2 (5 bases each). In germline, CDR1 is SQVTM, CDR2 ANQGSEA. V lost 7 bases, J lost 1 base, and 12 bases lay in between. This CDR3 is built from 13 residues. The CDR3 DNA sequence: TGCAGCGCCGAGGGGACCCGCACAGATACGCAGTATTTT. This sequence encodes CSAEGTRTDTQYF.

The rearrangement links TRBV19 to TRBJ2-7, with D possibly matching TRBD1 (6 bases). Deletions cut 6 bases from V and 4 bases from J, with 13 bases between. The CDR3 is made up of 13 amino acids. The germline CDR1 and CDR2 sequences are LNHDA and SQIVND (reference sequence). CDR3 protein: CASSHGTKYEQYF. Written as DNA, the CDR3 is TGTGCCAGTAGCCACGGGACAAAATACGAGCAGTACTTC.

The V call is TRBV6-2 or TRBV6-3, the J call TRBJ2-1, with 16 bases matching TRBD2. The ends lost 4 bases at V and 6 bases at J; junction bases unmatched: 9. Looked up from germline, CDR1 is MNHEY and CDR2 is SVGEGT. This CDR3 is built from 18 residues. In DNA, the CDR3 is TGTGCCAGCAGTTCTATCGGGACTAGCGGGAGGGGAACCAATGAGCAGTTCTTC. The encoded protein is CASSSIGTSGRGTNEQFF.

The chain couples TRBV29-1 to TRBJ2-7; unclear D gene. The CDR3 extends over 13 amino acids. Germline lookup yields CDR1 SQVTM and CDR2 ANQGSEA. Trimming took off 3 bases at V and 2 bases at J, with 11 bases between the two ends. CDR3 amino acids: CSVEDRGTYEQYF. DNA for the CDR3: TGCAGCGTTGAGGACCGTGGGACCTACGAGCAGTACTTC.

This chain connects TRBV20-1 to TRBJ1-1; the D gene is possibly TRBD1 (6 bases). The CDR3 sequence is 14 residues long. The ends were cut back, 0 bases at V and 6 bases at J, with 14 bases in the middle. Germline assignment: CDR1 DFQATT and CDR2 SNEGSKA (reference sequence). The CDR3 DNA sequence: TGCAGTGCTAGAGAGAGAGCAGGGGTTCCTGAAGCTTTCTTT. Its translation: CSARERAGVPEAFF.

This rearrangement joins TRBV7-2 to TRBJ1-2; unclear D gene. Germline assignment: CDR1 SGHTA and CDR2 FQGNSA. Trimming left V 1 base short and J 4 bases short, with 7 bases between. There are 13 residues in the CDR3. The CDR3 is CASSLVQSYGYTF. Written as DNA, the CDR3 is TGTGCCAGCAGCTTAGTACAGTCCTATGGCTACACCTTC.

The chain combines TRBV9 with TRBJ2-6; TRBD1 aligns across 8 bases. J lost 2 bases, V lost 4 bases, and 5 bases had no gene match. CDR3 length: 16 amino acids. CDR1 and CDR2 from the germline V gene are SGDLS and YYNGEE. The CDR3, as DNA: TGTGCCAGCAGCACATGGACAGGGACTGGGGCCAACGTCCTGACTTTC. This gives the protein CASSTWTGTGANVLTF.

The gene calls are TRBV28 and TRBJ2-1; 9 nucleotides match TRBD2. V was pared by 9 bases and J by 7 bases, with 4 bases of the junction left unmatched. The CDR3 is made up of 12 amino acids. Germline V gene sequence: CDR1 MDHEN, CDR2 SYDVKM. For the CDR3, the DNA is TGTGCCAGTAGCGGGAGTACAAATGAGCAGTTCTTC. This translates into CASSGSTNEQFF.

The CDR3 DNA sequence: TGTGCCACCAGTGCGAAGGAGCTCAATCAGCCCCAGCATTTT. This translates into CATSAKELNQPQHF. The rearrangement links TRBV24-1 to TRBJ1-5; no firm D call. CDR1 KGHDR and CDR2 SFDVKD come from the germline V gene. Trimming cost V 5 bases and J 3 bases, with 10 bases left between them. The CDR3 sequence is 14 residues long.

The sample holds one count of this clonotype. The J gene is TRBJ1-2, the V gene TRBV29-1; D remains ambiguous. The CDR3 totals 13 residues. Germline-derived CDR1 and CDR2 are SQVTM and ANQGSEA. Deletions cut 4 bases from V and 7 bases from J, with 16 bases between. As DNA, the CDR3 is TGCAGCGTTGTAATCGGCCTATCGGGTGGCTACACCTTC. Amino acid sequence: CSVVIGLSGGYTF.

The genes are TRBV11-2 and TRBJ2-3; a weak D match, TRBD2 (6 bases). V lost 1 base and J 4 bases, leaving 21 bases between the germline ends. Germline V gene data show CDR1 as SGHAT and CDR2 as FQNNGV. The CDR3 is made up of 18 amino acids. The CDR3, as DNA: TGTGCCAGCAGCTTAGTGGGGATGGGCCTACTAGCATCAGATACGCAGTATTTT. It translates to CASSLVGMGLLASDTQYF.

This clonotype was counted a single time. The chain joins TRBV29-1 to TRBJ1-5; D is undetermined. The length of the CDR3 is 13 residues. Trimming left V 4 bases short and J 3 bases short, with 10 bases between. Germline V lookup: CDR1 SQVTM, CDR2 ANQGSEA. The CDR3 nucleotides are TGCAGCGTTGGGGCTGGGTTCAATCAGCCCCAGCATTTT. It codes for CSVGAGFNQPQHF. Looking up the rest from reference TRBV29-1 and TRBJ1-5 gives the full variable domain: SAVISQKPSRDICQRGTSLTIQCQVDSQVTMMFWYRQQPGQSLTLIATANQGSEATYESGFVIDKFPISRPNLTFSTLTVSNMSPEDSSIYLCSVGAGFNQPQHFGDGTRLSIL.